A selection of T cell receptor beta chains follows, all from one sample in a study of beta chain features in type 1 diabetes. Clones were read by immunoSEQ multiplex PCR, and TCRdb kept only the in-frame ones, dropping some. The sample has around 200,000 clones, 10% to 15% seen once. The sequenced sample was central memory CD4+ T cells from blood. All receptors derive from a woman between 18 and 30 years old in good health. CDR3s include the opening cysteine and the closing phenylalanine or tryptophan. D genes are given only for firm matches. Clone size is stated in some rows and not others, as once, few, many or a class when expanded.

>TRBJ2-1|-|-|TRBV29-1
CSVEDVPSDNYNEQFF
TGCAGCGTTGAAGATGTTCCTAGCGATAATTACAATGAGCAGTTCTTC
>TRBJ1-5|few|TRBD1|TRBV27
CASSFGTGIHQPQHF
TGTGCCAGCAGTTTTGGGACAGGGATACATCAGCCCCAGCATTTT
>TRBJ1-2|-|-|TRBV10-3
CAISEGEVTYGYTF
TGTGCCATCAGTGAGGGGGAGGTGACCTATGGCTACACCTTC
>TRBJ2-6|-|-|TRBV18
CASSPSGISGANVLTF
TGTGCCAGCTCACCATCAGGGATCTCTGGGGCCAACGTCCTGACTTTC
>TRBJ2-4|few|-|TRBV30
CAWSTGGGGNIQYF
TGTGCCTGGAGCACCGGAGGGGGGGGGAACATTCAGTACTTC
>TRBJ2-6|few|TRBD2|TRBV10-3
CAISAMGLAGGGSGANVLTF
TGTGCCATCAGTGCTATGGGACTAGCGGGAGGGGGCTCTGGGGCCAACGTCCTGACTTTC
>TRBJ2-3|few|-|TRBV5-1
CASSSSTDTQYF
TGCGCCAGCAGCTCGAGCACAGATACGCAGTATTTT
>TRBJ2-6|-|TRBD2|TRBV5-6
CASSSTSGRTGANVLTF
TGTGCCAGCAGCTCGACTAGCGGGAGAACTGGGGCCAACGTCCTGACTTTC
>TRBJ2-3|few|-|TRBV5-8
CASNLAKDTQYF
TGTGCCAGCAACCTTGCGAAAGATACGCAGTATTTT
>TRBJ1-2|-|TRBD1|TRBV28
CASSLVQGFGYTF
TGTGCCAGCAGTTTGGTACAGGGGTTTGGCTACACCTTC
>TRBJ2-3|few|-|TRBV27
CASSLLGRTDTQYF
TGTGCCAGCAGTTTATTGGGCCGTACAGATACGCAGTATTTT
>TRBJ1-5|few|-|TRBV11-2
CASSFNRAGNQPQHF
TGTGCCAGCAGCTTTAACAGGGCTGGCAATCAGCCCCAGCATTTT
>TRBJ2-5|few|TRBD2|TRBV5-4
CASSRTSGEQETQYF
TGTGCCAGCAGCAGGACTAGCGGAGAACAAGAGACCCAGTACTTC
>TRBJ2-1|few|TRBD2|TRBV5-4
CASSTRTGGNEQFF
TGTGCCAGCAGCACGCGGACGGGGGGGAATGAGCAGTTCTTC
>TRBJ2-5|many|TRBD1|TRBV7-9
CASRDRQTQETQYF
TGTGCCAGCAGGGACAGGCAAACCCAAGAGACCCAGTACTTC
>TRBJ2-7|-|TRBD2|TRBV14
CASSLSGRGAYEQYF
TGTGCCAGCAGCCTTAGCGGGAGAGGGGCCTACGAGCAGTACTTC
>TRBJ2-1|-|TRBD2|TRBV25-1
CASSDRTSGRSDEQFF
TGTGCCAGCAGTGACCGGACTAGCGGGAGAAGCGATGAGCAGTTCTTC
>TRBJ1-4|-|TRBD1|TRBV5-4
CASSSGQGTATNEKLFF
TGTGCCAGCAGCTCGGGACAGGGGACCGCAACTAATGAAAAACTGTTTTTT
>TRBJ2-1|-|TRBD2|TRBV4-3
CASSPRTSGRGGEQFF
TGCGCCAGCAGCCCACGGACTAGCGGGAGAGGGGGTGAGCAGTTCTTC
>TRBJ2-1|-|TRBD1|TRBV2
CASRTQGANYNEQFF
TGTGCCAGCAGAACACAGGGGGCAAACTACAATGAGCAGTTCTTC
>TRBJ1-5|-|-|TRBV6-5
CASRSTQPQHF
TGTGCCAGCAGATCTACCCAGCCCCAGCATTTT
>TRBJ2-5|-|-|TRBV20-1
CSAERQETQYF
TGCAGTGCTGAGCGCCAAGAGACCCAGTACTTC
>TRBJ2-1|few|TRBD2|TRBV2
CASSAGTSGIKEQFF
TGTGCCAGCAGTGCCGGGACTAGCGGGATAAAGGAGCAGTTCTTC
>TRBJ1-1|few|-|TRBV30
CAWSLGHLNTEAFF
TGTGCCTGGAGCTTAGGACACTTGAACACTGAAGCTTTCTTT
>TRBJ2-1|-|-|TRBV6-6
CASSQKIQAGEQFF
TGTGCCAGCAGCCAAAAAATACAGGCCGGTGAGCAGTTCTTC
>TRBJ1-4|-|-|TRBV4-1
CASIGVQVRFF
TGCGCCAGTATAGGCGTACAGGTACGCTTTTTT
>TRBJ2-7|few|TRBD1|TRBV10-3
CAISERGDRVDEQYF
TGTGCCATCAGTGAGAGGGGGGACAGGGTTGACGAGCAGTACTTC
>TRBJ2-5|few|TRBD1|TRBV11-2
CASRQTTGGKTQYF
TGTGCCAGCAGACAAACAACAGGGGGAAAGACCCAGTACTTC
>TRBJ2-5|-|TRBD1|TRBV7-3
CASSLTSRQGATQYF
TGTGCCAGCAGCCTAACGTCTAGACAGGGGGCGACCCAGTACTTC
>TRBJ2-7|-|TRBD1|TRBV6-5
CASSTGTGLYEQYF
TGTGCCAGCAGTACCGGGACAGGACTTTACGAGCAGTACTTC
>TRBJ2-1|few|-|TRBV30
CAWSVQGVNEQFF
TGTGCCTGGAGTGTACAGGGTGTCAATGAGCAGTTCTTC
>TRBJ1-2|-|TRBD1|TRBV2
CASSKGANYGYTF
TGTGCCAGCAGTAAGGGGGCCAACTATGGCTACACCTTC
>TRBJ2-5|few|-|TRBV4-3
CASSQEPRGQETQYF
TGCGCCAGCAGCCAAGAACCAAGGGGGCAAGAGACCCAGTACTTC
>TRBJ1-3|once|-|TRBV30
CAWGLSGNTIYF
TGTGCCTGGGGACTGTCTGGAAACACCATATATTTT
>TRBJ2-3|-|-|TRBV29-1
CSVKTGSTDTQYF
TGCAGCGTCAAGACAGGTAGCACAGATACGCAGTATTTT
>TRBJ1-1|-|-|TRBV7-2
CASSFGLNTEAFF
TGTGCCAGCAGCTTTGGGCTGAACACTGAAGCTTTCTTT
>TRBJ2-7|few|TRBD2|TRBV27
CASSLWTSGRSHEQYF
TGTGCCAGCAGCCTGTGGACTAGCGGGAGATCCCACGAGCAGTACTTC
>TRBJ2-7|few|-|TRBV10-3
CAISERLASLEQYF
TGTGCCATCAGTGAGAGGCTAGCCTCACTCGAGCAGTACTTC
>TRBJ2-1|-|TRBD2|TRBV19
CASSITGSGTNEQFF
TGTGCCAGTAGTATTACGGGTAGCGGGACCAATGAGCAGTTCTTC
>TRBJ2-7|-|TRBD2|TRBV18
CASSPSGSGALYEQYF
TGTGCCAGCTCACCATCGGGTAGCGGGGCACTCTACGAGCAGTACTTC
>TRBJ2-1|-|TRBD2|TRBV25-1
CASSERGTSGNYEQFF
TGTGCCAGCAGTGAACGAGGGACTAGCGGGAACTATGAGCAGTTCTTC
>TRBJ1-2|-|-|TRBV19
CASSGKGVYGYTF
TGTGCCAGTAGTGGGAAGGGAGTCTATGGCTACACCTTC
>TRBJ2-7|-|-|TRBV7-9
CASSPDSHEQYF
TGTGCCAGCAGCCCGGACAGCCACGAGCAGTACTTC
>TRBJ1-5|many|-|TRBV7-2
CASSFGTAREPQHF
TGTGCCAGCAGCTTCGGGACTGCCCGGGAGCCCCAGCATTTT
>TRBJ2-5|-|-|TRBV9
CASSVRPVLGETQYF
TGTGCCAGCAGCGTACGGCCAGTACTAGGGGAGACCCAGTACTTC
>TRBJ2-1|few|-|TRBV4-2
CASSQDALLLSNEQFF
TGTGCCAGCAGCCAAGATGCCCTTCTCCTTAGCAATGAGCAGTTCTTC
>TRBJ2-1|many|-|TRBV29-1
CSVRQTINEQFF
TGCAGCGTCCGTCAGACTATCAATGAGCAGTTCTTC